Below are 2 T cell receptor beta chains sequenced from a single sample in a study of T cells in Graves' hyperthyroidism and ophthalmopathy. Amplification of TCR beta CDR3 regions used RNA as the template. The study used the HTBI primer set for a first-round RT-PCR of the TCR CDR3. TCRdb re-called the multiplex PCR reads with MiXCR, one entry per CDR3 protein. The top ten clones hold just under 40% of a sample with about 300,000 distinct CDR3 sequences, roughly a fifth of them seen once. The sequencing input was blood. These receptor sequences come from a middle-aged man with Graves' ophthalmopathy.

V and J are TRBV15 and TRBJ1-1, with a possible D match to TRBD1 (5 bases). The germline CDR1 and CDR2 sequences are LNHNV and YYDKDF (reference sequence). V gave up 6 bases and J gave up 5 bases, with 13 bases separating them. This CDR3 comprises 13 residues. This chain's CDR3 is CATRGAGGTEAFF. CDR3 DNA sequence: TGTGCCACCAGAGGGGCGGGCGGGACTGAAGCTTTCTTT.

This clonotype was seen a few times. The rearrangement links TRBV6-6 to TRBJ2-2; D gene unclear. CDR3 length: 13 amino acids. With 2 bases removed from V and 5 bases from J, the gap between germline ends came to 6 bases. Germline V gives CDR1 MNHNY, CDR2 SVGAGI (reference sequence). The CDR3 loop reads CASSYAATGELFF. The CDR3 DNA is TGTGCCAGCAGTTACGCTGCTACCGGGGAGCTGTTTTTT.